This T cell receptor (beta chain) was obtained from a study of blood T cell repertoires in COVID-19. Looking at the study overall: Sample material is recorded as cDNA or gDNA derived from T cells, B-cell-depleted T cells, or PBMCs.

As processed by the authors: Counts of nucleated cells, estimated from reference gene primer amplification, were obtained. TCRdb keeps only in-frame clones here, not all; method: immunoSEQ multiplex PCR. V and J calls plus clone size are reproduced from that table; the DNA served to infer D and trimming. The sample records about 60,000 clones, roughly 80% being singletons. Per germline, CDR1 DFQATT and CDR2 SNEGSKA (reference sequence). The V end was cut by 5 bases, the J end by 5 bases, with 12 bases between. This CDR3 region has 13 residues. This clone turned up a few times. The sequence was obtained from a human donor in a cohort sampled during active COVID-19. Sequencing was carried out using peripheral blood. The chain combines TRBV20-1 with TRBJ1-4; no reliable D call. DNA for the CDR3: TGCAGTGCTCGTGACCTCCCCAATGAAAAACTGTTTTTT. This gives the protein CSARDLPNEKLFF.